The 24 T cell receptor beta chains below come from one sample, sequenced in a study of spatial heterogeneity in lung cancer. TCRdb redid the calling of the 5' RACE reads with MiXCR, one entry per CDR3 protein. The profile covers 7,500 to 8,000 distinct CDR3 sequences, with 8.6% appearing a single time and about 44% taken by the ten largest. Time point meaning: sample taken at primary tumor resection. The source material was PBMCs, sampled at surgery. These receptors all come from a male donor with early-stage non-small cell lung cancer.

This clonotype ranks as medium-sized. J is TRBJ2-7 and V is TRBV9, with TRBD2 matching 7 bases. Germline CDR1 reads SGDLS; CDR2 reads YYNGEE. After removal of 0 bases from V and 7 bases from J, the junction contained 7 bases not matched to a gene. The CDR3 contains 14 residues. The CDR3 DNA follows: TGTGCCAGCAGCGTAGAGGCGGGAGTTGGGGAGCAGTACTTC. This sequence encodes CASSVEAGVGEQYF.

This clonotype was picked up many times. The DNA for the CDR3 is TGTGCCAGCAGCCAAGCCGCCCACGGGTATGGTGAAGCTTTCTTT. Its protein is CASSQAAHGYGEAFF. This chain joins TRBV14 and TRBJ1-1; no clear D. Trimming took off 1 base at V and 7 bases at J, with 16 bases between the two ends. The CDR3 is made up of 15 amino acids. Per the germline V gene, CDR1 is SGHDN and CDR2 is FVKESK.

This clonotype was seen at least ten times. This chain uses TRBV4-1 with TRBJ2-1; D is tentatively TRBD1 or TRBD2 (6 bases each). Germline CDR1 is MGHRA and CDR2 is YSYEKL. The length of the CDR3 is 15 residues. Trimming left V 0 bases short and J 6 bases short, with 12 bases between. The CDR3 nucleotides are TGCGCCAGCAGCCAAGAGGAGGGGGATACCAATGAGCAGTTCTTC. Translating it yields CASSQEEGDTNEQFF.

This clonotype was detected many times. This sequence joins TRBV12-3 or TRBV12-4 and TRBJ1-6; D gene ambiguous. This CDR3 has 12 residues. Trimming cost V 0 bases and J 7 bases, with 1 base left between them. Here the CDR3 reads CASSLANSPLHF. The CDR3 nucleotides read TGTGCCAGCAGTTTAGCCAATTCACCCCTCCACTTT.

By proportion, this clonotype is medium-sized (0.01 to 0.1%). The V gene is TRBV10-3, the J gene TRBJ1-1, with D maybe TRBD1 (6 bases). Trimming took 2 bases from V and 3 from J, leaving 13 bases between them. The CDR3 sequence is 15 residues long. CDR1 and CDR2 from the germline V gene are ENHRY and SYGVKD. The CDR3 DNA reads as TGTGCCATCAGTGAGGGGAACAGGGTGGACACTGAAGCTTTCTTT. Residues: CAISEGNRVDTEAFF.

The chain combines TRBV30 with TRBJ1-5, with 7 positions matching TRBD1. Per the germline V gene, CDR1 is GTSNPN and CDR2 is SVGIG (reference sequence). The CDR3 runs 13 residues. V shed 3 bases and J 6 bases; nucleotides not matched to a gene: 5. Here the CDR3 reads CAWSSQGFQPQHF. For the CDR3, the DNA is TGTGCCTGGAGCTCACAGGGGTTTCAGCCCCAGCATTTT.

This clonotype was counted many times. The chain joins TRBV21-1 to TRBJ1-3. TRBV21-1 is given as a pseudogene. This CDR3 has 14 residues. The CDR3 reads CASSKAVLGNTIYF. The CDR3 DNA sequence: TGTGCCAGCAGCAAGGCAGTCCTTGGAAACACCATATATTTT.

The chain is built from TRBV3-1 and TRBJ2-7; 10 bases align to TRBD1. The germline V gene encodes CDR1 LGHDT and CDR2 YNNKEL (reference sequence). V was pared by 6 bases and J by 4 bases, with 3 bases of the junction left unmatched. There are 13 residues in the CDR3. CDR3 loop: CASSRQGAYEQYF. The CDR3 nucleotides read TGTGCCAGCAGTCGACAGGGGGCGTACGAGCAGTACTTC.

This clonotype was recorded at least ten times. The genes are TRBV5-1 and TRBJ1-1; 8 positions agree with TRBD1. V shed 4 bases, J shed 5 bases, and the junction held 19 bases outside the gene matches. The CDR3 sequence is 18 residues long. CDR1 SGHRS and CDR2 YFSETQ come from the germline V gene. CDR3 sequence reads: CASSLGLSGGLIGTEAFF. The CDR3 DNA sequence: TGCGCCAGCAGCCTTGGATTATCAGGGGGCCTCATCGGGACTGAAGCTTTCTTT.

This clonotype has a count of ten or more. The chain uses TRBV12-3 or TRBV12-4 and TRBJ2-2; D not resolved. This CDR3 spans 13 amino acids. V shed 7 bases and J shed 5 bases, with 11 bases lying between them. CDR3 coding DNA: TGTGCCAGCAAACTGACGGAAACCGGGGAGCTGTTTTTT. It encodes CASKLTETGELFF.

This clonotype has a single count. The chain is built from TRBV4-1 and TRBJ2-7; D gene ambiguous. Trimming removed 1 base at V and 8 bases at J, with 6 bases between. The length of the CDR3 is 11 residues. Germline V lookup: CDR1 MGHRA, CDR2 YSYEKL. The CDR3: CASSQAVKQYF. The CDR3 DNA is TGCGCCAGCAGCCAAGCCGTCAAGCAGTACTTC.

By proportion, this clonotype is medium-sized (0.01 to 0.1%). The V gene is TRBV3-1, the J gene TRBJ1-2; possible D gene TRBD1, 5 bases. V lost 3 bases and J 5 bases, leaving 13 bases between the germline ends. This CDR3 is built from 14 residues. Germline values: CDR1 LGHDT, CDR2 YNNKEL (reference sequence). CDR3 in DNA: TGTGCCAGCAGCCACGAGACAGTCTTTTATGGCTACACCTTC. It encodes CASSHETVFYGYTF.

The chain recombines TRBV18 with TRBJ1-1, with unresolved D. Germline assignment: CDR1 KGHSH and CDR2 LQKENI. The CDR3 runs to 12 residues. Trimming shortened V by 2 bases and J by 1 base, and 2 bases separated the two germline ends. CDR3 sequence reads: CASSPGNTEAFF. The CDR3 DNA reads as TGTGCCAGCTCACCAGGGAACACTGAAGCTTTCTTT. Full variable domain (rest looked up from reference TRBV18 and TRBJ1-1): NAGVMQNPRHLVRRRGQEARLRCSPMKGHSHVYWYRQLPEEGLKFMVYLQKENIIDESGMPKERFSAEFPKEGPSILRIQQVVRGDSAAYFCASSPGNTEAFFGQGTRLTVV.

In its sample, this clonotype was seen many times. The V and J genes are TRBV5-5 and TRBJ1-4, with D perhaps TRBD1 (6 bases). The germline V gene encodes CDR1 SGHKS and CDR2 YYEKEE (reference sequence). The V gene lost 6 bases and the J gene lost 1 base, with 10 bases spanning the gap. The CDR3 is made up of 14 amino acids. The CDR3 spells CASTAGVTNEKLFF. CDR3 DNA sequence: TGTGCCAGCACCGCAGGGGTAACTAATGAAAAACTGTTTTTT.

This clonotype turned up a few times. This chain joins TRBV20-1 and TRBJ2-3; tentatively, D is TRBD1 (5 bases). V gave up 3 bases and J gave up 5 bases, with 18 bases separating them. Germline CDR1 is DFQATT and CDR2 is SNEGSKA (reference sequence). This CDR3 spans 15 amino acids. CDR3 protein: CSASSSNLQGDTQYF. In DNA form, the CDR3 reads TGCAGTGCTAGTAGCAGCAATCTCCAGGGAGATACGCAGTATTTT.

This clonotype was observed at least ten times. V and J are TRBV24-1 and TRBJ2-5; a weak D match, TRBD1 (6 bases). Trimming stripped 11 bases from V and 5 bases from J, with 11 bases between. Germline V gene sequence: CDR1 KGHDR, CDR2 SFDVKD. The CDR3 loop spans 11 amino acids. CDR3 sequence reads: CAKQGSETQYF. CDR3 coding DNA: TGTGCCAAACAGGGCTCGGAGACCCAGTACTTC.

At least ten counts were recorded for this clonotype. The genes are TRBV5-4 and TRBJ2-1; 8 nucleotides agree with TRBD1. This CDR3 has 16 amino acids. With V trimmed by 4 bases and J by 7 bases, 13 bases remained unmatched. Per the germline V gene, CDR1 is SGHNT and CDR2 is YYREEE (reference sequence). The CDR3 is CASSPDLGRGQNEQFF. DNA for the CDR3: TGTGCCAGCAGCCCAGACTTGGGCAGGGGGCAGAATGAGCAGTTCTTC. Based on the CDR3 plus reference TRBV5-4 and TRBJ2-1, the full variable domain is ETGVTQSPTHLIKTRGQQVTLRCSSQSGHNTVSWYQQALGQGPQFIFQYYREEENGRGNFPPRFSGLQFPNYSSELNVNALELDDSALYLCASSPDLGRGQNEQFFGPGTRLTVL.

This clonotype was seen repeatedly, ten times or more. V and J are TRBV24-1 and TRBJ2-3; the D gene is possibly TRBD1 (6 bases). This CDR3 spans 15 amino acids. The germline V and J ends were trimmed by 0 bases and 2 bases, with 8 bases remaining between them. From germline, CDR1 is KGHDR and CDR2 SFDVKD. The CDR3 reads CATSDLQGHTDTQYF. Here the CDR3 DNA reads TGTGCCACCAGTGATTTGCAGGGACACACAGATACGCAGTATTTT.

This chain links TRBV9 with TRBJ1-2, with 7 positions matching TRBD1. The CDR3 covers 17 residues. The ends lost 2 bases at V and 2 bases at J; junction bases unmatched: 12. Germline CDR1 SGDLS, CDR2 YYNGEE. This CDR3 reads CASSVGLEGGANYGYTF. As DNA, the CDR3 is TGTGCCAGCAGCGTTGGCCTGGAAGGGGGCGCGAACTATGGCTACACCTTC.

The gene calls are TRBV7-2 and TRBJ2-3; 7 bases agree with TRBD2. The CDR3 covers 15 residues. After removal of 3 bases from V and 3 bases from J, the junction contained 6 bases not matched to a gene. Germline CDR1 reads SGHTA; CDR2 reads FQGNSA. CDR3 in DNA: TGTGCCAGCAGCTTCCGAGCGGGAAAGACAGATACGCAGTATTTT. It encodes CASSFRAGKTDTQYF.

The table lists this clonotype with many counts. The V and J genes are TRBV6-2 or TRBV6-3 and TRBJ1-1; D remains ambiguous. V lost 7 bases, J lost 1 base, and 10 bases lay in between. The CDR3 runs to 13 residues. Germline-derived CDR1 and CDR2 are MNHEY and SVGEGT. Here the CDR3 reads CASKDQPNTEAFF. The CDR3 DNA sequence: TGTGCCAGCAAGGACCAGCCGAACACTGAAGCTTTCTTT.

V and J are TRBV20-1 and TRBJ2-7; 8 bases line up with TRBD1. J gave up 5 bases and V 3 bases, and 3 bases lay outside the gene matches. This CDR3 contains 12 residues. The germline V gene encodes CDR1 DFQATT and CDR2 SNEGSKA (reference sequence). The DNA for the CDR3 is TGCAGTGCTAGGACAGGGGCCCACGAGCAGTACTTC. It translates to CSARTGAHEQYF.

This clonotype was seen many times. V and J are TRBV20-1 and TRBJ2-7; the D gene is possibly TRBD2 (6 bases). This CDR3 spans 16 amino acids. V lost 0 bases and J 4 bases, leaving 19 bases between the germline ends. CDR1 is DFQATT, CDR2 SNEGSKA, per germline (reference sequence). The CDR3 DNA follows: TGCAGTGCTAGAGATGGAGGGTCAAGCGGGCTTTACGAGCAGTACTTC. It is translated as CSARDGGSSGLYEQYF.

There are many counts of this clonotype. This chain joins TRBV20-1 and TRBJ2-7, with 9 positions matching TRBD1. The CDR3 consists of 14 residues. Per germline, CDR1 DFQATT and CDR2 SNEGSKA (reference sequence). V dropped 5 bases and J dropped 2; count of bases not matched to a gene: 7. The CDR3 loop reads CSARTGEGTYEQYF. In DNA form, the CDR3 reads TGCAGTGCTCGGACAGGGGAGGGTACCTACGAGCAGTACTTC.